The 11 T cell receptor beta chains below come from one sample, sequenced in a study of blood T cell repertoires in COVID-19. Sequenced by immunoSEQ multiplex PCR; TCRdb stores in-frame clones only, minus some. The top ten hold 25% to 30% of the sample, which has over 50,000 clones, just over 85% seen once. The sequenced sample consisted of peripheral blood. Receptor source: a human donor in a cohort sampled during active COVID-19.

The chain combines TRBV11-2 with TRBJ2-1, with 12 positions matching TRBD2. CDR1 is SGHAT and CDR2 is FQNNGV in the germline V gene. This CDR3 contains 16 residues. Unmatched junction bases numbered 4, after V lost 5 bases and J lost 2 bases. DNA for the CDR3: TGTGCCAGCAGCAGAACTAGCGGGGGGACCTACAATGAGCAGTTCTTC. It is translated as CASSRTSGGTYNEQFF.

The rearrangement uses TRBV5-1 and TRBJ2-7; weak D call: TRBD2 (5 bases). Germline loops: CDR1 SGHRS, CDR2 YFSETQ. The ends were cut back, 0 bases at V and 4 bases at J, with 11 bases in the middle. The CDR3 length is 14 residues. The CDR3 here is CASSLEASQYEQYF. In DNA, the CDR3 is TGCGCCAGCAGCTTGGAGGCTAGCCAGTACGAGCAGTACTTC.

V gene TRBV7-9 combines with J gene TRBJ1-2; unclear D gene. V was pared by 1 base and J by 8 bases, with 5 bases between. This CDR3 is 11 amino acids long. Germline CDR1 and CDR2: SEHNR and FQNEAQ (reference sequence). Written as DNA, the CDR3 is TGTGCCAGCAGCTTAGTCGTGGGCTACACCTTC. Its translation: CASSLVVGYTF.

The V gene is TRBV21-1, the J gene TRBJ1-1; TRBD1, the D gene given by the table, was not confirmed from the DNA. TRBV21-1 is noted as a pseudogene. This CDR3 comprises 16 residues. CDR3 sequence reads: CASSIRWTGENTEAFF. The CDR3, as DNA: TGTGCCAGCAGCATTCGTTGGACAGGGGAGAATACTGAAGCTTTCTTT.

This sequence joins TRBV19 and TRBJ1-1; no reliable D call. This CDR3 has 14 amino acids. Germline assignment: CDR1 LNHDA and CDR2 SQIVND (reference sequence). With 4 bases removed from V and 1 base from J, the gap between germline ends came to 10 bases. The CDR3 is CASSTRRENTEAFF. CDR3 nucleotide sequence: TGTGCCAGTAGTACGCGGAGGGAGAACACTGAAGCTTTCTTT.

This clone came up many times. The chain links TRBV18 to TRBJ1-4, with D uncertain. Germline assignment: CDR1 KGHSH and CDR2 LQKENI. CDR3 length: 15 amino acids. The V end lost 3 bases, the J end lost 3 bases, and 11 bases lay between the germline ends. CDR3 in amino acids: CASSPRSGSNEKLFF. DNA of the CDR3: TGTGCCAGCTCACCTAGATCGGGGTCTAATGAAAAACTGTTTTTT.

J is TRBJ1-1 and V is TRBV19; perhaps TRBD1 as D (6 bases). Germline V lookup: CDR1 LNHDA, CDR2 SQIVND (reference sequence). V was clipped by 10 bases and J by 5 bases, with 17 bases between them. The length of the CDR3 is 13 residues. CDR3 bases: TGTGCCAATATTAATCCAGGGGTTACTGAAGCTTTCTTT. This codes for CANINPGVTEAFF.

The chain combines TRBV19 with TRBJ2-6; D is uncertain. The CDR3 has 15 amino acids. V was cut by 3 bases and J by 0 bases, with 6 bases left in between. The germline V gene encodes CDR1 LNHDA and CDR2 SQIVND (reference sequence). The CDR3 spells CASSIEDSGANVLTF. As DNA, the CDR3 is TGTGCCAGTAGTATTGAGGACTCTGGGGCCAACGTCCTGACTTTC.

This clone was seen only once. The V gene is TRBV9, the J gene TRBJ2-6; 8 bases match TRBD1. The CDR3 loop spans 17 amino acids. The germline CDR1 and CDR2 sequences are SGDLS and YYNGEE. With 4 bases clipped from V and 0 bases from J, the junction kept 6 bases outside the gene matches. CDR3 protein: CASSRGQGSSGANVLTF. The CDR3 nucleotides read TGTGCCAGCAGCAGAGGACAGGGATCCTCTGGGGCCAACGTCCTGACTTTC.

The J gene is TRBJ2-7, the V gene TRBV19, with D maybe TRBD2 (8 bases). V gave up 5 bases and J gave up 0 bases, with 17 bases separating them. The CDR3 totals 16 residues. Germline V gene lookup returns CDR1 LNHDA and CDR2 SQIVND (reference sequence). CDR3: CASSPREGASSYEQYF. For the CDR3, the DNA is TGTGCCAGTAGTCCCCGGGAGGGGGCAAGCTCCTACGAGCAGTACTTC.

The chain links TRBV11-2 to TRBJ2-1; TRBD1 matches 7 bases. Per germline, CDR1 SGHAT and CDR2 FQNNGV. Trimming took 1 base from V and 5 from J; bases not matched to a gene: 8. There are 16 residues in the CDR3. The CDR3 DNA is TGTGCCAGCAGCTTAGCAAAGACAGGGCTCGACAATGAGCAGTTCTTC. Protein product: CASSLAKTGLDNEQFF.